This T cell receptor beta chain was recorded in a study of blood T cell repertoires in COVID-19 (dated by TCRdb to the early 2020s). Some background on the complete study: The collaborator samples originated in the United States, Italy and Spain and spanned the acute and convalescent phases of COVID-19. The material from the prospective study consisted of cDNA or gDNA derived from T cells, B-cell-depleted T cells, or PBMCs. The dataset comprised deeply sampled blood TCRbeta repertoires from subjects exposed to, actively infected with, or recovered from COVID-19. A freely available public database, intended as a resource for researchers studying the immune response to SARS-CoV-2, is where the repertoires were released. The samples were drawn from two sources: the first 160 participants of the ongoing ImmuneRACE study, and 1,000 to 1,500 subjects contributed by 6 global collaborators. Nearly every sample came with metadata listing a de-identified subject ID, COVID-19 status, age in years and sex. Where HLA class I and class II types were available, the types were taken from metadata supplied by the sample provider, not from assay-based typing.

Concerning this clone: Its antigen is currently not known. Base qualities were left out, and no much larger clone turns up one base away.

Overall results and qualifications from the work: How much clinical and demographic metadata was included differed by source and by participant, and the metadata was provided uncurated.

The immunoSEQ Assay, a bias-controlled multiplex PCR, was used to amplify TCRbeta CDR3 regions from genomic DNA. For the original study's pipeline: The number of nucleated cells in each sample was estimated by amplification of reference gene primers within the assay. To quantify the absolute abundance of each unique TCRbeta CDR3 rearrangement, sequence reads were collapsed and filtered. Productive Simpson clonality was computed per sample as the square root of Simpson's diversity index over productive rearrangements. Sourced from immuneACCESS, this table was stored by TCRdb with only in-frame sequences that have V and J called. A share of the clones is absent; for the studies checked, an unresolved V gene accounts for under half, and the remainder has no known explanation. V and J calls plus clone size are reproduced from that table; the DNA served to infer D and trimming. The sample yields about 140,000 clones; about 79% were counted once. The biggest ten clones account for more than 8.5% of the sample.

Collaborating institutions collected whole blood in K2EDTA tubes following their own protocols. For TCRbeta analysis, collaborator samples were shipped as frozen whole blood, as isolated PBMCs, or as DNA extracted from either sample type. The CDR3 starts with the cysteine, ends with the phenylalanine, and has 14 residues. Of the read, only the CDR3 DNA is kept; its 42 bases are in frame from base 1. Looking up the germline V gene yields CDR1 SGHRS and CDR2 YFSETQ. Germline trimming: 1 base from V, 7 bases from J; junction bases outside gene matches: 6. This sequence uses TRBV5-1 and TRBJ2-3, and 7 bases in between align with TRBD1. Sequencing was carried out using peripheral blood. This receptor was obtained from a man in his sixties with active or convalescent COVID-19. The CDR3 loop reads CASSLRGGENTQYF. The sequenced DNA is TGCGCCAGCAGCTTGAGAGGGGGCGAAAATACGCAGTATTTT.